The 14 T cell receptor beta chains below were found in one sample sequenced in a study of cytomegalovirus exposure and HLA in healthy donors. With 60 Vbeta and 13 Jbeta primers, the PCR was carried out. The method was immunoSEQ multiplex PCR; TCRdb's version includes in-frame clones alone and lacks a portion of them. The data contain 150,000 to 200,000 clones, around 75% of them seen just once; the ten biggest clones take up 4.9%. Sequences were obtained from PBMCs. Receptors originate from a male donor in good health and CMV-seronegative.

The V and J genes are TRBV19 and TRBJ1-4; 9 bases agree with TRBD1. In germline, CDR1 is LNHDA, CDR2 SQIVND (reference sequence). CDR3 length: 15 amino acids. The junction had 6 bases not matched to a gene; V was cut back by 7 bases and J by 3 bases. CDR3 sequence (DNA): TGTGCCAGTACCCGGACAGGGGCGGCTAATGAAAAACTGTTTTTT. Amino acids: CASTRTGAANEKLFF.

V usage is TRBV6-1 and J usage is TRBJ2-3, with D possibly being TRBD2 (6 bases). Trimming took 5 bases from V and 0 from J, leaving 9 bases between them. The CDR3 spans 14 residues. Germline V gene sequence: CDR1 MNHNS, CDR2 SASEGT. The CDR3 DNA follows: TGTGCCAGCAGTCCTAGCGAGAGCACAGATACGCAGTATTTT. Translation: CASSPSESTDTQYF.

The chain recombines TRBV10-3 with TRBJ2-1, with 8 positions matching TRBD1. The CDR3 totals 14 residues. With 5 bases clipped from V and 3 bases from J, the junction kept 3 bases outside the gene matches. Germline values: CDR1 ENHRY, CDR2 SYGVKD. CDR3 bases: TGTGCCATCAGTCCCACAGGGGGCTACAATGAGCAGTTCTTC. Translated, it gives CAISPTGGYNEQFF.

The chain combines TRBV19 with TRBJ2-7, with D possibly matching TRBD1 (5 bases). Between the trimmed V and J ends, which lost 5 bases and 6 bases, there was a span of 17 bases. This CDR3 comprises 14 residues. Per the germline V gene, CDR1 is LNHDA and CDR2 is SQIVND (reference sequence). CDR3 coding DNA: TGTGCCAGTAGTCCCCAGGGCCCTACCGGCGAGCAGTACTTC. It is translated as CASSPQGPTGEQYF.

The chain is built from TRBV7-2 and TRBJ2-7, with unresolved D. Germline values: CDR1 SGHTA, CDR2 FQGNSA. Trimming removed 7 bases from V and 4 bases from J, with 17 bases in between. The CDR3 sequence is 14 residues long. The CDR3 nucleotides read TGTGCCAGCAACCGTCCCGGGTCGACTTACGAGCAGTACTTC. Amino acids: CASNRPGSTYEQYF.

This clone was seen only a few times. V and J are TRBV2 and TRBJ1-1, with a weak D call TRBD1 (5 bases). With 8 bases removed from V and 0 bases from J, the gap between germline ends came to 10 bases. Germline V lookup: CDR1 SNHLY, CDR2 FYNNEI. This CDR3 has 13 residues. The CDR3 spells CASGARLNTEAFF. The CDR3 nucleotides are TGTGCCAGCGGGGCTCGTTTGAACACTGAAGCTTTCTTT.

This chain uses TRBV9 with TRBJ1-2; D perhaps matches TRBD1 (6 bases). Germline CDR1 reads SGDLS; CDR2 reads YYNGEE. V was trimmed by 4 bases and J by 3 bases, leaving 13 bases between them. The CDR3 extends over 14 amino acids. In DNA form, the CDR3 reads TGTGCCAGCAGCCTCGGACAGATCGACTATGGCTACACCTTC. It codes for CASSLGQIDYGYTF.

This chain links TRBV19 with TRBJ2-3; D perhaps matches TRBD1 (5 bases). The CDR3 totals 14 residues. Germline CDR1 is LNHDA and CDR2 is SQIVND (reference sequence). Trimming removed 10 bases at V and 0 bases at J, with 14 bases between. CDR3 DNA: TGTGCCACCAAGGGGCAGCTAAGCACAGATACGCAGTATTTT. Translated, it gives CATKGQLSTDTQYF.

The V call is TRBV28, the J call TRBJ1-5, with D perhaps matching TRBD1 (6 bases). The V gene's germline CDR1 is MDHEN and CDR2 SYDVKM. Trimming removed 2 bases from V and 1 base from J, with 15 bases in between. The CDR3 has 17 amino acids. CDR3 sequence reads: CASSLGLGGWSNQPQHF. In DNA, the CDR3 is TGTGCCAGCAGTTTAGGGTTAGGGGGTTGGAGCAATCAGCCCCAGCATTTT.

This clone was found once. The V call is TRBV7-9, the J call TRBJ1-3; the match to TRBD1 covers 9 bases. The CDR3 runs to 16 residues. Losses at the gene ends were 6 bases for V and 2 bases for J; bases not matched to a gene: 8. CDR1 and CDR2 (germline): SEHNR, FQNEAQ (reference sequence). The CDR3 sequence is CASSPPGQGAGNTIYF. The CDR3 region has the DNA TGTGCCAGCAGTCCTCCGGGACAGGGCGCTGGAAACACCATATATTTT. Filled out from reference TRBV7-9 and TRBJ1-3, the complete variable domain reads DTGVSQNPRHKITKRGQNVTFRCDPISEHNRLYWYRQTLGQGPEFLTYFQNEAQLEKSRLLSDRFSAERPKGSFSTLEIQRTEQGDSAMYLCASSPPGQGAGNTIYFGEGSWLTVV.

The chain joins TRBV19 to TRBJ1-2; D is uncertain. Germline-derived CDR1 and CDR2 are LNHDA and SQIVND (reference sequence). This CDR3 region has 12 residues. V shed 5 bases and J shed 5 bases, with 9 bases lying between them. The CDR3 protein is CASSPGLYGYTF. DNA for the CDR3: TGTGCCAGTAGTCCTGGACTGTATGGCTACACCTTC.

This sequence joins TRBV5-1 and TRBJ2-3, with D maybe TRBD2 (5 bases). V was trimmed by 4 bases and J by 4 bases, leaving 10 bases between them. Germline CDR1 SGHRS, CDR2 YFSETQ. The CDR3 length is 13 residues. CDR3 in amino acids: CASSDTSPDTQYF. The CDR3 DNA reads as TGCGCCAGCAGCGACACTAGTCCAGATACGCAGTATTTT.

V is TRBV7-6 and J is TRBJ2-5, with D tentatively TRBD1 (6 bases). Germline loops: CDR1 SGHVS, CDR2 FNYEAQ. The V gene lost 5 bases and the J gene lost 4 bases, with 14 bases spanning the gap. This CDR3 is built from 14 residues. CDR3 residues: CASSTRQDGETQYF. CDR3 DNA: TGTGCCAGCAGCACAAGACAGGATGGAGAGACCCAGTACTTC.

V and J are TRBV5-1 and TRBJ1-2; D ambiguous. Germline lookup yields CDR1 SGHRS and CDR2 YFSETQ. CDR3 length equals 14 residues. Deletions cut 0 bases from V and 2 bases from J, with 8 bases between. The CDR3 DNA follows: TGCGCCAGCAGCTTGGGATCAGTCAACTATGGCTACACCTTC. Translating gives CASSLGSVNYGYTF.